The clone carrying this TCR beta chain was detected once. The study assigned cohorts using participant-reported clinical history. These data belong to a study of blood T cell repertoires in COVID-19. Across the whole study: From the United States, Italy and Spain came samples of acute and convalescent COVID-19. PBMCs, B-cell-depleted T cells, or T cells provided the cDNA or gDNA that made up the material.

The length of the CDR3 is 13 residues. V dropped 3 bases and J dropped 10 bases, with 12 bases sitting between them. Germline V CDR1 and CDR2: LNHDA, SQIVND (reference sequence). Original processing methods: Amplification of reference gene primers provided the estimated nucleated cell counts. The data were produced by immunoSEQ multiplex PCR, yet TCRdb's version contains in-frame clones alone and is incomplete. V and J calls and clone size are given by that table; D and trimming were obtained from the DNA. Altogether about 310,000 clones are present, 90% being singletons, with the ten largest covering around 4.3%.

This chain connects TRBV19 to TRBJ1-4; tentative D call: TRBD1 (6 bases). Sequenced: PBMCs or T cells enriched from blood (not recorded which). The sequence was collected from a woman aged 18-29 years with acute COVID-19. CDR3 coding DNA: TGTGCCAGTAGTATCGAGGACAGTGCAAAACTGTTTTTT. Amino acids: CASSIEDSAKLFF.